This paragraph reports one T cell receptor beta chain. The sample originates from a study of shared clonotypes between healthy human individuals. This table comes from immunoSEQ multiplex PCR, and its TCRdb copy is limited to in-frame clones, with some not included. This sample has about 730,000 clones; over 55% occur once, and the top ten carry more than 1.5%. Splitting of CD4+ cells produced CD45RA+ naive and CD45RA-negative memory subsets. V gave up 3 bases and J gave up 5 bases, with 16 bases separating them. CDR1 is SEHNR, CDR2 FQNEAQ, per germline (reference sequence). CDR3 length: 15 amino acids.

The material sequenced was memory CD4+ T cells sorted from blood. Described subset: CD45RA-negative fraction. The sequence was collected from a woman under 40 in good health. The genes are TRBV7-9 and TRBJ1-1; D perhaps matches TRBD1 (6 bases). As DNA, the CDR3 is TGTGCCAGCAGCTTTACGGCCAGGGGAAGGACTGAAGCTTTCTTT. Amino acids: CASSFTARGRTEAFF.